The 20 T cell receptor beta chains below all came from one sample that was sequenced in a study of monozygotic twins with inflammatory bowel disease. Reprocessing the 5' RACE reads, TCRdb reports a single entry for every CDR3 protein and omits DNA. This table lists about 450,000 distinct CDR3 sequences. The sequencing input was blood. The receptors stem from a human donor with ulcerative colitis or Crohn's disease, or a healthy co-twin of an affected twin (not recorded which).

This rearrangement joins TRBV12-3 or TRBV12-4 to TRBJ2-1; the TCRdb D gene call, TRBD2, has no DNA to confirm it. The CDR3 runs 18 residues. The chain's CDR3 is CASAPPWTSGLSYNEQFF.

The chain combines TRBV2 with TRBJ1-2. The CDR3 sequence is 13 residues long. The germline gives CDR1 SNHLY, CDR2 FYNNEI. The CDR3 loop is CASIEGTNYGYTF.

This rearrangement joins TRBV11-2 to TRBJ2-7. From germline, CDR1 is SGHAT and CDR2 FQNNGV. This CDR3 comprises 15 residues. CDR3 residues: CASSLARTGSYEQYF.

V usage is TRBV6-1 and J usage is TRBJ2-4; TCRdb proposes TRBD1, but this gene call is untestable without DNA. The CDR3 length is 14 residues. The germline V gene encodes CDR1 MNHNS and CDR2 SASEGT. CDR3 sequence: CATQAPGAKNIQYF.

This sequence joins TRBV28 and TRBJ2-7; without DNA, the TCRdb call of TRBD2 cannot be checked. This CDR3 region has 16 residues. The V gene's germline CDR1 is MDHEN and CDR2 SYDVKM. CDR3 amino acids: CASRSGGGLAGVWQYF.

This chain uses TRBV5-5 with TRBJ1-2; absent DNA, TCRdb's TRBD1 call cannot be checked. From germline, CDR1 is SGHKS and CDR2 YYEKEE (reference sequence). This CDR3 spans 15 amino acids. CDR3 region: CASSKGQGLNYGYTF.

The rearrangement links TRBV10-3 to TRBJ1-5; checking the TCRdb D call of TRBD1 is not possible without DNA. This CDR3 region has 12 residues. CDR1 is ENHRY, CDR2 SYGVKD, per germline. The CDR3 sequence is CATRRENQPQHF.

V gene TRBV5-1 combines with J gene TRBJ2-3; TCRdb proposes TRBD1, but this gene call is untestable without DNA. The germline gives CDR1 SGHRS, CDR2 YFSETQ. The CDR3 totals 15 residues. CDR3 protein: CASSLPSGVLDTQYF.

The chain uses TRBV9 and TRBJ2-5; as DNA is missing, the TRBD2 call by TCRdb cannot be tested. Germline-derived CDR1 and CDR2 are SGDLS and YYNGEE. CDR3 length equals 15 residues. CDR3: CASSSRSGGSETQYF.

The chain has TRBV3-1 and TRBJ2-2; TCRdb selects TRBD1, and the lack of DNA leaves this call unchecked. This CDR3 is built from 16 residues. CDR1 and CDR2 from the germline V gene are LGHDT and YNNKEL (reference sequence). The CDR3 sequence: CASSRDRGTNTGELFF.

V is TRBV3-1 and J is TRBJ2-1; TCRdb gives TRBD2 as the D gene, but with no DNA this cannot be confirmed. This CDR3 contains 14 residues. Germline assignment: CDR1 LGHDT and CDR2 YNNKEL (reference sequence). CDR3 protein: CASRPRAGRNEQFF.

This sequence joins TRBV29-1 and TRBJ1-2. CDR1 and CDR2 from the germline V gene are SQVTM and ANQGSEA. The CDR3 extends over 11 amino acids. The CDR3 region is CSVATSPGYTF. Full variable domain (outside the CDR3, taken from reference TRBV29-1 and TRBJ1-2): SAVISQKPSRDICQRGTSLTIQCQVDSQVTMMFWYRQQPGQSLTLIATANQGSEATYESGFVIDKFPISRPNLTFSTLTVSNMSPEDSSIYLCSVATSPGYTFGSGTRLTVV.

This sequence joins TRBV5-5 and TRBJ1-5. From germline, CDR1 is SGHKS and CDR2 YYEKEE (reference sequence). The CDR3 covers 16 residues. The CDR3 here is CASSLDTGYSNQPQHF.

This rearrangement joins TRBV5-1 to TRBJ2-2. The CDR3 is 16 residues long. Germline assignment: CDR1 SGHRS and CDR2 YFSETQ. The chain's CDR3 is CASSASFRANTGELFF.

The V gene is TRBV9, the J gene TRBJ2-1; no DNA is available, so the TRBD1 call from TCRdb remains unchecked. The CDR3 runs to 14 residues. Germline CDR1 SGDLS, CDR2 YYNGEE. Here the CDR3 reads CASSVSGGRNEQFF.

The V and J genes are TRBV28 and TRBJ2-3; with no DNA, the TCRdb D assignment of TRBD2 cannot be verified. This CDR3 spans 16 amino acids. Germline V lookup: CDR1 MDHEN, CDR2 SYDVKM. The CDR3 protein is CASATPAGGGTDTQYF.

This chain links TRBV6-1 with TRBJ2-7; TCRdb picks TRBD1, but there is no DNA to check that call. The CDR3 loop spans 14 amino acids. The V gene's germline CDR1 is MNHNS and CDR2 SASEGT. CDR3 region: CASSEARGAYEQYF.

This sequence joins TRBV4-1 and TRBJ2-3; absent DNA, TCRdb's TRBD2 call cannot be checked. The CDR3 length is 17 residues. The germline gives CDR1 MGHRA, CDR2 YSYEKL. Here the CDR3 reads CASSQDIPSGSTDTQYF.

The chain employs TRBV6-1 and TRBJ2-6. The CDR3 extends over 16 amino acids. Germline values: CDR1 MNHNS, CDR2 SASEGT. The CDR3 reads CASSELHRSGANVLTF.

The chain combines TRBV12-3 or TRBV12-4 with TRBJ2-1; no DNA is available, so the TRBD2 call from TCRdb remains unchecked. This CDR3 contains 14 residues. The CDR3 spells CASTIGTIYNEQFF.